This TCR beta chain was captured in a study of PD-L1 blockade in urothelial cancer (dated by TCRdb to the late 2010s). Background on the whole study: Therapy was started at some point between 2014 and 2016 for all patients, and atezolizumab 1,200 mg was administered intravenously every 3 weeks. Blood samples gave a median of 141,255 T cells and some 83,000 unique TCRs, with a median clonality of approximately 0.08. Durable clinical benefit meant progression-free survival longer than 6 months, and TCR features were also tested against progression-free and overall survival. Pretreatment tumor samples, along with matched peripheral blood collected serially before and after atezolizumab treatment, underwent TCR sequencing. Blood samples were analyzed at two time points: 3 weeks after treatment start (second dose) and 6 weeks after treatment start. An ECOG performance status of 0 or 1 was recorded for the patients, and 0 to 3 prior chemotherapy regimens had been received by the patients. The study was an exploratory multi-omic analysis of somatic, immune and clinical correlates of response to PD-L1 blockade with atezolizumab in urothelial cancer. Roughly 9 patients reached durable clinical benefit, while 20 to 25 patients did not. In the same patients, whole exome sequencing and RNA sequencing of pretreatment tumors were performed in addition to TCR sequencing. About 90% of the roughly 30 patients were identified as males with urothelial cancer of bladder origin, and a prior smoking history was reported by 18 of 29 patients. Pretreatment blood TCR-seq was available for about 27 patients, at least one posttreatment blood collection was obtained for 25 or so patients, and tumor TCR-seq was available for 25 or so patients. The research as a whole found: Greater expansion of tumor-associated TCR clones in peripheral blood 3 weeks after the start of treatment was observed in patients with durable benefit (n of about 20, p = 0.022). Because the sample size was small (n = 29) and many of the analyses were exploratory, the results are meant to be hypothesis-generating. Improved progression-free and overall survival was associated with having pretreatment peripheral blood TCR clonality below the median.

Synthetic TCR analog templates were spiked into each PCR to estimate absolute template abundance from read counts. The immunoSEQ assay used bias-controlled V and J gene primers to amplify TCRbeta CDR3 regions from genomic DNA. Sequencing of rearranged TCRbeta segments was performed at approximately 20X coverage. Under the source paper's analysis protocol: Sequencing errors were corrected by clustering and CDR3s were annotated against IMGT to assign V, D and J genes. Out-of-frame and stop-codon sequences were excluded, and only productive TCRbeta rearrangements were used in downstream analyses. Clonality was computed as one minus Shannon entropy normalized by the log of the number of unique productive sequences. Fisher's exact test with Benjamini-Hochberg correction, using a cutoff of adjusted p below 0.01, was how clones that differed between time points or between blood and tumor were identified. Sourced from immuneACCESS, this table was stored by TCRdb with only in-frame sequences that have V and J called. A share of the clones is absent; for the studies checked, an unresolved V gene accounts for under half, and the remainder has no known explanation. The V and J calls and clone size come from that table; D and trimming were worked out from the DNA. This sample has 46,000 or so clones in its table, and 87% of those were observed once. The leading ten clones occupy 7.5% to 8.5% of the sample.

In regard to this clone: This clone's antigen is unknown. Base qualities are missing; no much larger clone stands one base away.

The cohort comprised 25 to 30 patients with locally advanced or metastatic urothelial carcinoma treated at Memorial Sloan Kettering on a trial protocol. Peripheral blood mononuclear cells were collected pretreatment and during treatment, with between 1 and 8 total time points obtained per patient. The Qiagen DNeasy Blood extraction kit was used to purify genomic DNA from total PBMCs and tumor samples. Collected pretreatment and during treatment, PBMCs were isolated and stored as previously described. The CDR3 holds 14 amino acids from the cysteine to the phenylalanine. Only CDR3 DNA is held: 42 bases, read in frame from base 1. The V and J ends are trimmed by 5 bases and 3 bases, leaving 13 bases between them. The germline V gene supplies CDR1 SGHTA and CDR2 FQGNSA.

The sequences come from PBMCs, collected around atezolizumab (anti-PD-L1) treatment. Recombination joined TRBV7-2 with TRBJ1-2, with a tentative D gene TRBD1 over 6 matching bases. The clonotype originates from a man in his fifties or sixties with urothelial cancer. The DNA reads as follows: TGTGCCAGCAGCCTACAGGGTCTCGACTATGGCTACACCTTC. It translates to CASSLQGLDYGYTF.